This T cell receptor (beta chain) was documented in a study of spatial heterogeneity in lung cancer. Looking at the study overall: Any follow-up PBMC samples that were available went on to be sequenced, and the median time to follow-up was around 22 months after resection. Consistent detection of more beta-chain than alpha-chain sequences was observed.

Germline values: CDR1 SEHNR, CDR2 FQNEAQ (reference sequence). The CDR3 has 14 residues. Trimming cost V 4 bases and J 0 bases, with 9 bases left between them. This clonotype was detected many times. Its antigen remains unidentified. Time point reported: blood at routine non-recurrence follow-up after resection. Regarding the study as a whole: The appearance of ubiquitous expanded tumor TCRs in blood was greater at resection than follow-up.

Individually, TCR cDNA molecules were each labelled with a unique molecular identifier. One entry per CDR3 protein, called by TCRdb with MiXCR from the 5' RACE reads. Of roughly 70,000 distinct CDR3 sequences listed, around 9.3% were seen once; the top ten hold under 2.5%. The TCR sequence derives from a female donor with early-stage non-small cell lung cancer. The chain uses TRBV7-9 and TRBJ1-1, with a tentative D call TRBD1 (6 bases). Material: PBMCs, obtained at follow-up. The CDR3 here is CASSSGHLNTEAFF. The CDR3 DNA reads as TGTGCCAGCAGCTCGGGACACCTGAACACTGAAGCTTTCTTT.